This T cell receptor (beta chain) was found in a study of shared clonotypes between healthy human individuals. Study donors comprised healthy, HIV-negative adults devoid of recent acute infection or vaccination. All of the donors resided in Nashville, Tennessee, and each was a Caucasian adult. The investigators split CD4+ cells into a CD45RA+ naive subset and a CD45RA-negative memory subset. Clones were sequenced by immunoSEQ multiplex PCR, and TCRdb holds only the in-frame ones, with some missing. This sample has around 1,000,000 clones, with roughly 80% found just once. Germline V gene sequence: CDR1 MNHEY, CDR2 SMNVEV (reference sequence). V was cut by 3 bases and J by 0 bases, with 12 bases left in between. The CDR3 extends over 15 amino acids.

The TCR comes from a man between 18 and 29 years old in good health. Some clones in this sample may be carry-over from other donors' samples. Sequencing used memory CD4+ T cells from PBMCs. The subset here: CD45RA-negative fraction. V usage is TRBV27 and J usage is TRBJ2-7; the D gene is possibly TRBD2 (6 bases). This CDR3 is CASSLTGTYSYEQYF. CDR3 sequence (DNA): TGTGCCAGCAGTTTGACCGGGACTTACTCCTACGAGCAGTACTTC.